The clone carrying this T cell receptor beta chain was recorded a few times. Its antigen remains unknown. V lost 6 bases, J lost 4 bases, and 18 bases lay in between. The V gene's germline CDR1 is SQVTM and CDR2 ANQGSEA. CDR3 length: 14 amino acids. TCRdb ran MiXCR on the RT-PCR reads and lists one entry per CDR3 protein. This sample carries more than 600,000 distinct CDR3 sequences, around 18% of them seen once, and the ten largest clones take roughly a tenth. This sample is drawn from a study of response to subunit inactivated influenza vaccine. The study, taken as a whole, reports: Each seasonal influenza vaccination, the authors suggested, recruits few new T cells.

This rearrangement joins TRBV29-1 to TRBJ1-1, with D unclear. The clonotype was recovered from a man aged 45-65 years who received an inactivated influenza vaccine. The input for sequencing was PBMCs from blood, taken roughly 5 days after vaccination. CDR3: CSVAPRTVGTEAFF. CDR3 DNA: TGCAGCGTCGCACCCCGAACAGTCGGCACTGAAGCTTTCTTT.